The 24 T cell receptor beta chains listed next were all sequenced from one sample in a study of T cells in Graves' hyperthyroidism and ophthalmopathy. From RNA transcripts, TCR beta CDR3 regions were amplified. TCR CDR3 underwent first-round RT-PCR with the HTBI primer set. TCRdb passed the multiplex PCR reads through MiXCR, listing each CDR3 protein once. The data hold around 300,000 distinct CDR3 sequences, with approximately 15% observed a single time. The sequenced sample consisted of blood. These receptors came from a woman aged 40-49 years with Graves' hyperthyroidism.

This clonotype showed up many times. V gene TRBV12-3 or TRBV12-4 combines with J gene TRBJ1-4; D remains unclear. The CDR3 has 15 residues. The V end was cut by 7 bases, the J end by 0 bases, with 12 bases between. The CDR3 DNA sequence: TGTGCCAGCACCCGTATGAGGACAACTAATGAAAAACTGTTTTTT. Its translation: CASTRMRTTNEKLFF.

This clonotype has a handful of counts. The J gene is TRBJ2-1, the V gene TRBV11-3; 15 bases align to TRBD2. From germline, CDR1 is SGHNT and CDR2 YENEEA. The CDR3 consists of 17 residues. The J segment lost 5 bases and the V segment lost 8 bases, leaving 10 bases of the junction unmatched. The CDR3 is CASGRGLAGGSHNEQFF. DNA of the CDR3: TGTGCCAGCGGCCGAGGACTAGCGGGAGGGTCCCACAATGAGCAGTTCTTC.

This clonotype was observed a few times. V gene TRBV2 combines with J gene TRBJ1-6, with 9 bases aligning to TRBD1. CDR3 length: 16 amino acids. Germline trimming cut 2 bases from V and 5 bases from J; bases unmatched to any gene: 4. Germline CDR1 SNHLY, CDR2 FYNNEI. The CDR3 DNA sequence: TGTGCCAGCAGTGAAATGGGACAGGGTAATAATTCACCCCTCCACTTT. Translating gives CASSEMGQGNNSPLHF.

The table lists this clonotype with a few counts. J is TRBJ2-3 and V is TRBV9, with 9 bases matching TRBD2. The CDR3 is 16 amino acids. After removal of 6 bases from V and 5 bases from J, the junction contained 13 bases not matched to a gene. CDR1 and CDR2 from the germline V gene are SGDLS and YYNGEE. The CDR3 DNA follows: TGTGCCAGCACCACGAAGGATAGCGGGAGAATAGATACGCAGTATTTT. It translates to CASTTKDSGRIDTQYF.

This chain uses TRBV19 with TRBJ2-2; 8 bases line up with TRBD2. After removal of 8 bases from V and 5 bases from J, the junction contained 7 bases not matched to a gene. The V gene's germline CDR1 is LNHDA and CDR2 SQIVND (reference sequence). The CDR3 loop spans 14 amino acids. The CDR3 DNA reads TGTGCCAGTCGAGCGGGAGTCGGGACCGGGGAGCTGTTTTTT. It translates to CASRAGVGTGELFF.

With regard to this clonotype: This could be a read error, since a much larger clone is one nucleotide away. The chain combines TRBV12-3 or TRBV12-4 with TRBJ2-1; D call uncertain. The CDR3 extends over 12 amino acids. Trimming pared 7 bases from V and 10 bases from J, leaving 14 bases between. The CDR3 region is CASTPSLSEQFF. DNA of the CDR3: TGTGCCAGCACCCCAAGTCTCTCCGAGCAGTTCTTC.

This clonotype was observed at least ten times. This chain links TRBV6-2 or TRBV6-3 with TRBJ1-1, with D tentatively TRBD1 (5 bases). The V and J ends lost 6 bases and 7 bases respectively, with 18 bases between them. From germline, CDR1 is MNHEY and CDR2 SVGEGT. The CDR3 extends over 14 amino acids. The CDR3 protein is CASRQRGLLGEAFF. CDR3 nucleotides: TGTGCCAGCAGACAAAGGGGTTTGTTGGGTGAAGCTTTCTTT.

This clonotype has a count of ten or more. CDR3 bases: TGTGCCATTGGGACAGGGTCTAACTATGGCTACACCTTC. It translates to CAIGTGSNYGYTF. The chain employs TRBV10-3 and TRBJ1-2, with 9 nucleotides matching TRBD1. The CDR3 consists of 13 residues. CDR1 and CDR2 (germline): ENHRY, SYGVKD. J gave up 0 bases and V 9 bases, and 2 bases lay outside the gene matches.

The CDR3: CSAEPASGSTDTQYF. The CDR3 DNA reads TGCAGTGCAGAACCGGCTAGCGGGAGTACAGATACGCAGTATTTT. V and J are TRBV20-1 and TRBJ2-3; TRBD2 matches at 10 bases. Germline loops: CDR1 DFQATT, CDR2 SNEGSKA (reference sequence). This CDR3 has 15 amino acids. The V and J ends lost 6 bases and 3 bases, in that order; junction bases with no gene match: 9.

This clonotype was seen ten or more times. This chain joins TRBV5-1 and TRBJ1-2, with 7 bases aligning to TRBD1. The CDR3 consists of 13 residues. CDR1 and CDR2 (germline): SGHRS, YFSETQ. V gave up 7 bases and J gave up 4 bases; unmatched junction bases: 7. In DNA form, the CDR3 reads TGCGCCAGCTCGCAGGGGGAGGTCTATGGCTACACCTTC. Translated, it gives CASSQGEVYGYTF.

This chain joins TRBV11-2 and TRBJ2-3; either TRBD1 or TRBD2 may supply D (8 bases each). V was pared by 2 bases and J by 5 bases, with 32 bases between. The CDR3 length is 21 residues. Germline V CDR1 and CDR2: SGHAT, FQNNGV. The CDR3 spells CASSLTAGGAGVSGSKDTQYF. The CDR3 DNA follows: TGTGCCAGCAGCTTAACGGCAGGGGGCGCGGGGGTGAGCGGGAGTAAAGATACGCAGTATTTT.

This clonotype was seen repeatedly, ten times or more. The V call is TRBV30, the J call TRBJ2-1; 8 nucleotides align to TRBD2. This CDR3 comprises 16 residues. V lost 5 bases to trimming and J lost 0 bases; unmatched junction nucleotides: 9. Per germline, CDR1 GTSNPN and CDR2 SVGIG (reference sequence). CDR3 protein: CAWLSREARSYNEQFF. DNA of the CDR3: TGTGCCTGGCTCTCGCGGGAGGCTCGCTCCTACAATGAGCAGTTCTTC.

This clonotype was found many times. V and J are TRBV30 and TRBJ2-5; tentatively, D is TRBD1 or TRBD2 (5 bases each). Trimming pared 3 bases from V and 3 bases from J, leaving 11 bases between. CDR1 and CDR2 (germline): GTSNPN, SVGIG (reference sequence). The CDR3 is 13 residues long. The CDR3 DNA sequence: TGTGCCTGGAGAGGGGACGTAAAAGAGACCCAGTACTTC. Residues: CAWRGDVKETQYF.

This clonotype was picked up many times. The chain uses TRBV2 and TRBJ2-4; D not certain. This CDR3 comprises 15 residues. Germline lookup yields CDR1 SNHLY and CDR2 FYNNEI. The V and J ends lost 5 bases and 0 bases respectively, with 11 bases between them. CDR3 amino acids: CASSRTHLAKNIQYF. In DNA form, the CDR3 reads TGTGCCAGCAGTCGGACCCATCTAGCCAAAAACATTCAGTACTTC.

Of note for this clonotype: A read error may explain this, as a much larger clone is one base away. The chain recombines TRBV9 with TRBJ2-5, with D uncertain. The CDR3 extends over 13 amino acids. The germline V gene has CDR1 SGDLS and CDR2 YYNGEE. CDR3 loop: CASSSRLQGTQYF. DNA for the CDR3: TGTGCCAGCAGCTCGAGATTGCAAGGGACCCAGTACTTC.

Ten or more counts support this clonotype. This chain uses TRBV3-1 with TRBJ1-6, with D tentatively TRBD1 (5 bases). This CDR3 is 15 amino acids long. CDR1 is LGHDT and CDR2 is YNNKEL in the germline V gene (reference sequence). V was cut by 4 bases and J by 6 bases, with 13 bases left in between. The CDR3 spells CASSPLDSTNSPLHF. The CDR3 coding sequence is TGTGCCAGCAGCCCCTTAGACAGCACTAATTCACCCCTCCACTTT.

The chain is built from TRBV20-1 and TRBJ1-6; a possible D gene is TRBD1 (6 bases). Germline CDR1 DFQATT, CDR2 SNEGSKA (reference sequence). The CDR3 extends over 15 amino acids. V was clipped by 0 bases and J by 7 bases, with 13 bases between them. The CDR3: CSARDMGAGNSPLHF. For the CDR3, the DNA is TGCAGTGCTAGAGATATGGGGGCTGGGAATTCACCCCTCCACTTT.

This clonotype came up many times. The chain joins TRBV3-1 to TRBJ2-7; 9 bases align to TRBD2. Germline V gene data show CDR1 as LGHDT and CDR2 as YNNKEL (reference sequence). With V trimmed by 0 bases and J by 1 base, 7 bases remained unmatched. The CDR3 is 17 amino acids. The CDR3 sequence is CASSQEWIGLASYEQYF. As DNA, the CDR3 is TGTGCCAGCAGCCAAGAGTGGATCGGACTAGCGTCCTACGAGCAGTACTTC.

This clonotype has a handful of counts. The chain joins TRBV29-1 to TRBJ2-7, with 10 positions matching TRBD1. J gave up 4 bases and V 5 bases, and 2 bases lay outside the gene matches. This CDR3 has 12 amino acids. Germline loops: CDR1 SQVTM, CDR2 ANQGSEA. CDR3 amino acids: CSVRTGGYEQYF. Here the CDR3 DNA reads TGCAGCGTTCGGACAGGGGGGTACGAGCAGTACTTC.

This clonotype showed up many times. V is TRBV27 and J is TRBJ1-4, with a possible D match to TRBD1 (6 bases). This CDR3 region has 14 residues. Deletions cut 3 bases from V and 6 bases from J, with 11 bases between. Germline V lookup: CDR1 MNHEY, CDR2 SMNVEV (reference sequence). CDR3: CASSLLGGHEKLFF. CDR3 DNA: TGTGCCAGCAGTTTGCTTGGGGGGCATGAAAAACTGTTTTTT. Full variable domain (outside the CDR3, taken from reference TRBV27 and TRBJ1-4): EAQVTQNPRYLITVTGKKLTVTCSQNMNHEYMSWYRQDPGLGLRQIYYSMNVEVTDKGDVPEGYKVSRKEKRNFPLILESPSPNQTSLYFCASSLLGGHEKLFFGSGTQLSVL.

V usage is TRBV20-1 and J usage is TRBJ1-5; 9 nucleotides match TRBD1. The CDR3 has 16 amino acids. Germline CDR1 is DFQATT and CDR2 is SNEGSKA (reference sequence). Trimming at V came to 5 bases and at J to 5 bases, leaving 13 bases not matched to a gene. The CDR3 spells CSAPGGTGRLYQPQHF. The CDR3 DNA reads TGCAGTGCTCCTGGGGGGACAGGGAGACTGTATCAGCCCCAGCATTTT.

This clonotype came up a few times. This chain uses TRBV30 with TRBJ2-3; D is perhaps TRBD1 (6 bases). The CDR3 totals 15 residues. Trimming took 8 bases from V and 2 from J, leaving 20 bases between them. Germline lookup yields CDR1 GTSNPN and CDR2 SVGIG (reference sequence). The CDR3 sequence is CAGDPQGLSTDTQYF. Written as DNA, the CDR3 is TGTGCCGGGGACCCACAGGGTCTCTCCACAGATACGCAGTATTTT. Filled out from reference TRBV30 and TRBJ2-3, the complete variable domain reads SQTIHQWPATLVQPVGSPLSLECTVEGTSNPNLYWYRQAAGRGLQLLFYSVGIGQISSEVPQNLSASRPQDRQFILSSKKLLLSDSGFYLCAGDPQGLSTDTQYFGPGTRLTVL.

The sample holds many counts of this clonotype. The chain links TRBV7-9 to TRBJ1-6, with 9 bases fitting TRBD1. The germline V gene has CDR1 SEHNR and CDR2 FQNEAQ (reference sequence). The J segment lost 11 bases and the V segment lost 1 base, leaving 3 bases of the junction unmatched. This CDR3 is 14 amino acids long. CDR3 bases: TGTGCCAGCAGCTTAGATGGACAGGGGCCACCCCTCCACTTT. It codes for CASSLDGQGPPLHF.

This clonotype was seen ten or more times. The chain has TRBV20-1 and TRBJ2-1, with TRBD2 matching 13 bases. Germline CDR1 DFQATT, CDR2 SNEGSKA (reference sequence). The CDR3 covers 14 residues. The trim removed 5 bases at V and 7 bases at J, leaving 5 bases unmatched. The CDR3 nucleotides read TGCAGTGCTCGATGGACTAGCGGGAGAAATGAGCAGTTCTTC. Protein: CSARWTSGRNEQFF.